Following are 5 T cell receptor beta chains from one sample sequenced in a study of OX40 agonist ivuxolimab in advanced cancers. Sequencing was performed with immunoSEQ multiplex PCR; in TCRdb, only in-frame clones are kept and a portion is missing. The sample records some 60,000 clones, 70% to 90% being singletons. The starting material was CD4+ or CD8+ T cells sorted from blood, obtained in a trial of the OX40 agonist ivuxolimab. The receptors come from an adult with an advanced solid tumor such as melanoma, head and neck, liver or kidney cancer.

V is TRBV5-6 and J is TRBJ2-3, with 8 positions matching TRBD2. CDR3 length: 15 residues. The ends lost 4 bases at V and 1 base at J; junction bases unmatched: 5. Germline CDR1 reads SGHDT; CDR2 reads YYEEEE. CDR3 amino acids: CASSLERGRTDTQYF. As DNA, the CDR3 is TGTGCCAGCAGCCTGGAGCGGGGGCGCACAGATACGCAGTATTTT.

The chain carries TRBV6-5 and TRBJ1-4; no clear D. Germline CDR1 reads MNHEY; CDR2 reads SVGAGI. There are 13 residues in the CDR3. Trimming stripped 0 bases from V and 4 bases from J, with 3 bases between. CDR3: CASSYSVNEKLFF. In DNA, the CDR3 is TGTGCCAGCAGTTACTCGGTTAATGAAAAACTGTTTTTT.

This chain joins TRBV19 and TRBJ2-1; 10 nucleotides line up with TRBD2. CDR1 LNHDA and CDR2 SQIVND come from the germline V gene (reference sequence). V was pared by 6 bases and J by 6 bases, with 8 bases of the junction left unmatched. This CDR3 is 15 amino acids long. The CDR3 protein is CASSLSGRGANEQFF. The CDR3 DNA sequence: TGTGCCAGTAGCCTCAGCGGGAGGGGGGCCAATGAGCAGTTCTTC.

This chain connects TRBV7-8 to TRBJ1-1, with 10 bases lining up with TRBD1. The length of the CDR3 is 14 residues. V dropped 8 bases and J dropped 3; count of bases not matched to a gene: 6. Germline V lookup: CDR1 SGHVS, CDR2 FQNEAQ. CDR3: CASLGQGGDTEAFF. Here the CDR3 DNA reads TGTGCCAGCTTAGGACAGGGGGGGGACACTGAAGCTTTCTTT.

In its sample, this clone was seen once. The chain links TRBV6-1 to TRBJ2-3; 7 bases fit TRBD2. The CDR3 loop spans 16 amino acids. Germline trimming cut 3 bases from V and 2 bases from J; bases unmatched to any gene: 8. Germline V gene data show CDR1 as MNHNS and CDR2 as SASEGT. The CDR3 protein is CASSDHGGGITDTQYF. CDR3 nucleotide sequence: TGTGCCAGCAGTGACCATGGCGGGGGTATCACAGATACGCAGTATTTT.